The T cell receptor beta chain under discussion was sequenced for a study of control samples from healthy donors and cancer patients. Generated by immunoSEQ multiplex PCR, the TCRdb table keeps only in-frame clones and is missing some. The table shows approximately 130,000 clones, with 70% to 90% occurring only once. Germline CDR1 reads MDHEN; CDR2 reads SYDVKM. The ends were cut back, 5 bases at V and 6 bases at J, with 17 bases in the middle. The CDR3 contains 15 residues. The source of this sequence is a man in his 60s in good health. This chain links TRBV28 with TRBJ1-5; D gene uncertain. The sample comprised blood. The CDR3 sequence is CASSQGPPAGQPQHF. CDR3 DNA: TGTGCCAGCAGTCAAGGACCCCCGGCTGGTCAGCCCCAGCATTTT.